The entry below gives a single T cell receptor beta chain sequence along with its context. What this receptor recognizes is not known. Per-base qualities were not stored, and no clone one base away is much larger. The record originates from a study of T cell repertoires in cytomegalovirus infection (dated by TCRdb to about 2019). At the level of the whole study: Recently identified HLA-C-restricted CMV epitopes, whose presentation resists viral immunomodulation, were targeted by peptide stimulations together with well-studied HLA-B-restricted epitopes. Because public TCR beta signatures pointed to carriage of CMV infection together with the matching HLA type, the HLA type of each donor mattered for the analysis. Results the study describes overall, beyond this receptor: Carriers of CMV infection plus the relevant HLA type were discriminated by the cumulative frequency of public TCR beta family members in the study cohort and in an independent approximately 360-donor cohort. The ex vivo response was dominated by HLA-C-restricted CMV-specific TCR beta clonotypes, which also provided the single most frequent clonotype in two of eight donors.

Sequencer: Illumina HiSeq 1500. TCRdb passed the public sequencing reads through fastp at Q25 and MiXCR, retaining productive beta sequences. Every distinct CDR3 protein forms one entry, paired with its most common genes and DNA. This sample gives around 540,000 distinct CDR3 sequences in total; roughly a third of them show up just once. The top ten constitute roughly 17% of the sample. Sample treatment or condition, as interpreted from the label and publication: in vitro stimulation with specific CMV peptide epitopes to enrich CMV-specific T cells. Source: cultured PBMCs, taken from culture after CMV antigen stimulation. The clonotype originates from a human donor in good health (CMV status not recorded). Some clones in this sample may be carry-over from other donors' samples.

The DNA sequence is TGCGCCAGCAGCCAAGGGCAGGGCCTGGGTCAGCCCCAGCATTTT. Translated, it gives CASSQGQGLGQPQHF. The rearranged segments are TRBV4-1 and TRBJ1-5, with a tentative D gene TRBD1 over 5 matching bases. The germline V gene gives CDR1 as MGHRA and CDR2 as YSYEKL. The CDR3 measures 15 amino acids from cysteine to phenylalanine. Only the CDR3 part of the read is kept: 45 bases, read in frame from the first base. V and J are truncated by 1 base and 6 bases respectively, leaving an intervening sequence of 13 bases.